One TCR beta chain is described in this entry. What it binds is not known. The sample originates from a study of CXCR3-negative and CXCR3-positive naive CD8 T cells. UMI labels and 5' RACE were used to prepare the TRB cDNA libraries. Each CDR3 protein gets one entry in TCRdb, which reprocessed the 5' RACE reads and gives no DNA. The table lists 150,000 or so distinct CDR3 sequences, with 0.49% in the top ten. Triplicates of some 300,000 cells were sorted from each CD8+ T cell subset. Naivety in CD8+ T cells corresponded to a CD45RO-CCR7+CD27+CD95- phenotype. Notes on the study in general: Surface CD5 looked about the same in the naive subsets, so the authors worked out TCR strength from TRB CDR3 properties. Memory, not naive, CXCR3-negative and CXCR3-positive cells differed in TRBV-TRBJ usage.

Germline V gene lookup returns CDR1 SEHNR and CDR2 FQNEAQ (reference sequence). This CDR3 contains 16 residues. This clonotype originated in a human donor in good health. Some clones in this sample may be carry-over from other donors' samples. This chain connects TRBV7-9 to TRBJ1-6. Material: naive CXCR3- CD8+ T cells from blood. Subset of the sample: CD45RO-CCR7+CD27+CD95- naive CD8+ T cells lacking CXCR3 (TNR3-). The CDR3 spells CASSFADSERNSPLHF.